These T cell receptor beta chains were read from a single sample in a study of beta chain features in type 1 diabetes. The data were produced by immunoSEQ multiplex PCR, yet TCRdb's version contains in-frame clones alone and is incomplete. The sample yields over 120,000 clones, over 9.5% seen once. The material sequenced was naive CD4+ T cells from blood. Source of these receptors: a man aged 18 to 30 in good health. CDR3s include the opening cysteine and the closing phenylalanine or tryptophan. Fields, in order: CDR3 protein, CDR3 DNA, V gene, J gene, D gene, clone size. D genes are given only for firm matches. Clone size appears in some rows only: once, few, many, or a class for an expanded clone.

cdr3_aa: CASSQEYRRTNEKLFF; cdr3_nt: TGTGCCAGCAGCCAAGAATACCGCAGGACAAATGAAAAACTGTTTTTT; v_call: TRBV4-2; j_call: TRBJ1-4; d_call: NA; clone_size: NA
cdr3_aa: CASRYSEGYEQYF; cdr3_nt: TGTGCCAGCAGATACAGCGAGGGCTACGAGCAGTACTTC; v_call: TRBV11-2; j_call: TRBJ2-7; d_call: NA; clone_size: few
cdr3_aa: CASSHDTPYEQYF; cdr3_nt: TGTGCCAGCAGCCATGACACACCCTACGAGCAGTACTTC; v_call: TRBV14; j_call: TRBJ2-7; d_call: NA; clone_size: few
cdr3_aa: CASRRRTGVDYGYTF; cdr3_nt: TGTGCCAGCCGCAGGCGGACAGGGGTCGACTATGGCTACACCTTC; v_call: TRBV27; j_call: TRBJ1-2; d_call: TRBD1; clone_size: NA
cdr3_aa: CAWKGGATNEKLFF; cdr3_nt: TGTGCCTGGAAGGGAGGGGCAACTAATGAAAAACTGTTTTTT; v_call: TRBV30; j_call: TRBJ1-4; d_call: NA; clone_size: NA
cdr3_aa: CASSLAVRGTDTQYF; cdr3_nt: TGCGCCAGCAGCTTGGCAGTGAGGGGCACAGATACGCAGTATTTT; v_call: TRBV5-1; j_call: TRBJ2-3; d_call: NA; clone_size: few
cdr3_aa: CASSSSGGAADTQYF; cdr3_nt: TGTGCCAGCAGCTCTAGCGGGGGGGCCGCAGATACGCAGTATTTT; v_call: TRBV2; j_call: TRBJ2-3; d_call: TRBD2; clone_size: few
cdr3_aa: CASSVYADTQYF; cdr3_nt: TGTGCCAGCAGCGTCTATGCAGATACGCAGTATTTT; v_call: TRBV9; j_call: TRBJ2-3; d_call: NA; clone_size: many
cdr3_aa: CATTTGSGEQYF; cdr3_nt: TGTGCCACCACCACAGGGTCGGGCGAGCAGTACTTC; v_call: TRBV6-1; j_call: TRBJ2-7; d_call: NA; clone_size: NA
cdr3_aa: CASSVAKDIKGSPLHF; cdr3_nt: TGTGCCAGCAGCGTAGCGAAGGACATTAAGGGTTCACCCCTCCACTTT; v_call: TRBV9; j_call: TRBJ1-6; d_call: NA; clone_size: NA
cdr3_aa: CASSLYPGPKRIQYF; cdr3_nt: TGTGCCAGCAGTTTATATCCGGGCCCCAAGCGGATTCAGTACTTC; v_call: TRBV28; j_call: TRBJ2-4; d_call: NA; clone_size: NA
cdr3_aa: CASSLGLAQETQYF; cdr3_nt: TGCGCCAGCAGCTTGGGACTAGCACAAGAGACCCAGTACTTC; v_call: TRBV5-1; j_call: TRBJ2-5; d_call: TRBD2; clone_size: few
cdr3_aa: CASSIGTVADTQYF; cdr3_nt: TGTGCCAGTAGTATCGGGACAGTAGCAGATACGCAGTATTTT; v_call: TRBV19; j_call: TRBJ2-3; d_call: TRBD1; clone_size: few
cdr3_aa: CASSLGGGPYEQYF; cdr3_nt: TGTGCCAGCAGCTTAGGGGGGGGGCCCTACGAGCAGTACTTC; v_call: TRBV7-2; j_call: TRBJ2-7; d_call: NA; clone_size: few
cdr3_aa: CASSLTSGGYEQYF; cdr3_nt: TGTGCCAGCAGCTTGACTAGCGGGGGCTACGAGCAGTACTTC; v_call: TRBV7-2; j_call: TRBJ2-7; d_call: TRBD2; clone_size: few
cdr3_aa: CASSFRESSYEQYF; cdr3_nt: TGTGCCAGCAGCTTTAGAGAGAGCTCCTACGAGCAGTACTTC; v_call: TRBV7-9; j_call: TRBJ2-7; d_call: NA; clone_size: NA
cdr3_aa: CASSKAWGGYEQYF; cdr3_nt: TGTGCCAGCAGTAAGGCGTGGGGGGGCTACGAGCAGTACTTC; v_call: TRBV6-5; j_call: TRBJ2-7; d_call: TRBD2; clone_size: NA
cdr3_aa: CASSLIAGGGNTIYF; cdr3_nt: TGCGCCAGCAGCTTGATTGCCGGGGGAGGAAACACCATATATTTT; v_call: TRBV5-1; j_call: TRBJ1-3; d_call: NA; clone_size: NA
cdr3_aa: CASSPRGGRGETQYF; cdr3_nt: TGTGCCAGCAGCCCCCGGGGGGGGCGCGGGGAGACCCAGTACTTC; v_call: TRBV7-3; j_call: TRBJ2-5; d_call: TRBD2; clone_size: few
cdr3_aa: CASSLAPSLETQYF; cdr3_nt: TGTGCCAGCAGCTTAGCGCCGAGTTTGGAGACCCAGTACTTC; v_call: TRBV7-9; j_call: TRBJ2-5; d_call: NA; clone_size: many
cdr3_aa: CASGGLRPDEQYF; cdr3_nt: TGTGCCAGCGGGGGCCTCCGACCCGACGAGCAGTACTTC; v_call: TRBV9; j_call: TRBJ2-7; d_call: NA; clone_size: few
cdr3_aa: CASSIRREETQYF; cdr3_nt: TGTGCCAGCAGCATCCGGAGGGAAGAGACCCAGTACTTC; v_call: TRBV7-2; j_call: TRBJ2-5; d_call: NA; clone_size: NA
cdr3_aa: CASSFAAQETQYF; cdr3_nt: TGTGCCAGCAGCTTTGCGGCTCAAGAGACCCAGTACTTC; v_call: TRBV5-8; j_call: TRBJ2-5; d_call: NA; clone_size: NA
cdr3_aa: CASSLTEFYSPLHF; cdr3_nt: TGTGCCAGCAGCTTAACAGAATTCTATTCACCCCTCCACTTT; v_call: TRBV7-9; j_call: TRBJ1-6; d_call: NA; clone_size: few
cdr3_aa: CASSFLGTGRGWEQPQHF; cdr3_nt: TGTGCCAGCAGTTTTTTAGGGACGGGAAGGGGGTGGGAGCAGCCCCAGCATTTT; v_call: TRBV28; j_call: TRBJ1-5; d_call: NA; clone_size: few
cdr3_aa: CASSRPKNIQYF; cdr3_nt: TGTGCCAGCTCACGTCCGAAAAACATTCAGTACTTC; v_call: TRBV18; j_call: TRBJ2-4; d_call: NA; clone_size: many
cdr3_aa: CAWTGTGVEKLFF; cdr3_nt: TGTGCCTGGACGGGTACAGGGGTTGAAAAACTGTTTTTT; v_call: TRBV30; j_call: TRBJ1-4; d_call: TRBD1; clone_size: NA
cdr3_aa: CASSLAGTGVGNGELFF; cdr3_nt: TGTGCCAGCAGCTTAGCTGGGACAGGGGTGGGCAACGGGGAGCTGTTTTTT; v_call: TRBV11-2; j_call: TRBJ2-2; d_call: TRBD1; clone_size: few
cdr3_aa: CASSLAGTEYNEQFF; cdr3_nt: TGTGCCAGCAGCTTAGCTGGTACAGAGTACAATGAGCAGTTCTTC; v_call: TRBV11-2; j_call: TRBJ2-1; d_call: NA; clone_size: many
cdr3_aa: CASSPDMNAYEQYF; cdr3_nt: TGTGCCAGCAGCCCAGACATGAACGCCTACGAGCAGTACTTC; v_call: TRBV9; j_call: TRBJ2-7; d_call: NA; clone_size: few
cdr3_aa: CAISDSGGAQETQYF; cdr3_nt: TGTGCCATCAGTGATAGCGGGGGCGCACAAGAGACCCAGTACTTC; v_call: TRBV10-3; j_call: TRBJ2-5; d_call: TRBD2; clone_size: few
cdr3_aa: CATMAQVHYGYTF; cdr3_nt: TGTGCCACCATGGCACAGGTCCATTATGGCTACACCTTC; v_call: TRBV7-9; j_call: TRBJ1-2; d_call: NA; clone_size: many
cdr3_aa: CAIQSGGGTDTQYF; cdr3_nt: TGTGCCATACAAAGCGGGGGGGGCACAGATACGCAGTATTTT; v_call: TRBV10-3; j_call: TRBJ2-3; d_call: TRBD2; clone_size: NA
cdr3_aa: CAISDRGMNTGELFF; cdr3_nt: TGTGCCATCAGTGACAGGGGAATGAACACCGGGGAGCTGTTTTTT; v_call: TRBV10-3; j_call: TRBJ2-2; d_call: NA; clone_size: NA
cdr3_aa: CASSLVGGTDTQYF; cdr3_nt: TGTGCCAGCAGCTTAGTAGGGGGCACAGATACGCAGTATTTT; v_call: TRBV7-8; j_call: TRBJ2-3; d_call: NA; clone_size: few
cdr3_aa: CASSLTPEGAGANVLTF; cdr3_nt: TGTGCCAGCAGTTTAACCCCTGAGGGCGCTGGGGCCAACGTCCTGACTTTC; v_call: TRBV27; j_call: TRBJ2-6; d_call: NA; clone_size: NA
cdr3_aa: CASSWASGPLREQYF; cdr3_nt: TGTGCCAGCAGTTGGGCTAGCGGGCCCTTAAGGGAGCAGTACTTC; v_call: TRBV28; j_call: TRBJ2-7; d_call: TRBD2; clone_size: few
cdr3_aa: CASSLIPAGRADTQYF; cdr3_nt: TGTGCCAGCAGCCTCATACCAGCGGGGAGGGCAGATACGCAGTATTTT; v_call: TRBV7-3; j_call: TRBJ2-3; d_call: TRBD2; clone_size: NA
cdr3_aa: CASSGRRTGRGANQPQHF; cdr3_nt: TGTGCCAGTAGTGGCCGAAGGACAGGGAGAGGAGCGAATCAGCCCCAGCATTTT; v_call: TRBV19; j_call: TRBJ1-5; d_call: TRBD1; clone_size: NA
cdr3_aa: CASSQGQVNTGELFF; cdr3_nt: TGTGCCAGCAGCCAAGGGCAGGTGAACACCGGGGAGCTGTTTTTT; v_call: TRBV14; j_call: TRBJ2-2; d_call: NA; clone_size: few
cdr3_aa: CASSISDTNNEKLFF; cdr3_nt: TGTGCCAGTAGTATCTCGGACACGAATAATGAAAAACTGTTTTTT; v_call: TRBV19; j_call: TRBJ1-4; d_call: NA; clone_size: NA
cdr3_aa: CASRAPTGNNSPLHF; cdr3_nt: TGTGCCAGCAGGGCCCCGACAGGGAATAATTCACCCCTCCACTTT; v_call: TRBV6-5; j_call: TRBJ1-6; d_call: TRBD1; clone_size: few
cdr3_aa: CATSTQRGHSYEQYF; cdr3_nt: TGTGCCACCAGCACCCAGCGGGGGCACTCCTACGAGCAGTACTTC; v_call: TRBV15; j_call: TRBJ2-7; d_call: TRBD2; clone_size: few
cdr3_aa: CASSNHRGMQYF; cdr3_nt: TGTGCCAGCAGTAATCACAGGGGAATGCAGTACTTC; v_call: TRBV6-4; j_call: TRBJ2-7; d_call: TRBD1; clone_size: NA
cdr3_aa: CASRPTGSDGELFF; cdr3_nt: TGTGCCAGCAGGCCGACAGGGAGTGACGGGGAGCTGTTTTTT; v_call: TRBV6-6; j_call: TRBJ2-2; d_call: TRBD1; clone_size: NA
cdr3_aa: CAWSPTDEAFF; cdr3_nt: TGTGCCTGGAGTCCTACAGATGAAGCTTTCTTT; v_call: TRBV30; j_call: TRBJ1-1; d_call: NA; clone_size: NA